The rows below give T cell receptor beta chains drawn from one sample of a study of regulatory T cells in long-lasting Graves disease. TCRdb passed the multiplex PCR reads through MiXCR, listing each CDR3 protein once. The repertoire includes roughly 420,000 distinct CDR3 sequences, 14% of them detected once, and under 20% sits in the top ten. The same sample was also studied in work on T cells in Graves' hyperthyroidism and ophthalmopathy.

Specimen: peripheral blood mononuclear cells (PBMCs), collected at new diagnosis, from a patient treated with antithyroid drugs. Receptors originate from a woman aged 45 to 65 with Graves disease. Both conserved end residues are part of each CDR3. The D gene is left open where the match is weak. The size of a clone is reported for some rows only, either as once, few or many, or as a class for expanded clones.

D gene: NA; CDR3 length: 14; V gene: TRBV20-1; J gene: TRBJ2-1; clone size: few; CDR3 protein: CSAYGIPSGNEQFF; CDR3 DNA: TGCAGTGCTTACGGGATCCCGTCGGGCAATGAGCAGTTCTTC
D gene: TRBD2; CDR3 length: 15; V gene: TRBV25-1; J gene: TRBJ2-5; clone size: few; CDR3 protein: CASSEFRGVGETQYF; CDR3 DNA: TGTGCCAGCAGTGAATTTCGGGGGGTTGGCGAGACCCAGTACTTC
D gene: NA; CDR3 length: 15; V gene: TRBV5-1; J gene: TRBJ1-1; clone size: many; CDR3 protein: CASSLSSVMYTEAFF; CDR3 DNA: TGCGCCAGCAGCTTGAGCAGTGTTATGTACACTGAAGCTTTCTTT
D gene: TRBD1; CDR3 length: 14; V gene: TRBV28; J gene: TRBJ2-2; clone size: many; CDR3 protein: CASIRQGAGGELFF; CDR3 DNA: TGTGCCAGCATCCGACAGGGGGCCGGCGGGGAGCTGTTTTTT
D gene: TRBD2; CDR3 length: 14; V gene: TRBV27; J gene: TRBJ2-1; clone size: many; CDR3 protein: CASSDSGPYNEQFF; CDR3 DNA: TGTGCCAGCAGTGATAGCGGGCCTTACAATGAGCAGTTCTTC
D gene: TRBD2; CDR3 length: 14; V gene: TRBV5-1; J gene: TRBJ2-7; clone size: many; CDR3 protein: CASSSGLATYEQYF; CDR3 DNA: TGCGCCAGCAGCTCCGGACTAGCAACCTACGAGCAGTACTTC
D gene: TRBD2; CDR3 length: 16; V gene: TRBV7-9; J gene: TRBJ2-7; clone size: many; CDR3 protein: CASSLGGTSGTYEQYF; CDR3 DNA: TGTGCCAGCAGCTTAGGAGGGACTAGCGGAACCTACGAGCAGTACTTC
D gene: TRBD1; CDR3 length: 14; V gene: TRBV7-9; J gene: TRBJ1-1; clone size: NA; CDR3 protein: CASSWGQGSTEAFF; CDR3 DNA: TGTGCCAGCAGCTGGGGACAGGGATCCACTGAAGCTTTCTTT
D gene: NA; CDR3 length: 15; V gene: TRBV6-1; J gene: TRBJ2-7; clone size: NA; CDR3 protein: CASSEAHRRLYEQYF; CDR3 DNA: TGTGCCAGCAGTGAAGCGCACAGGCGGCTGTACGAGCAGTACTTC
D gene: TRBD2; CDR3 length: 14; V gene: TRBV28; J gene: TRBJ2-1; clone size: many; CDR3 protein: CASSLTSGGDEQFF; CDR3 DNA: TGTGCCAGCAGTCTGACTAGCGGGGGCGATGAGCAGTTCTTC
D gene: NA; CDR3 length: 12; V gene: TRBV10-3; J gene: TRBJ2-3; clone size: few; CDR3 protein: CAISERVDTQYF; CDR3 DNA: TGTGCCATCAGTGAACGCGTAGATACGCAGTATTTT
D gene: TRBD2; CDR3 length: 16; V gene: TRBV7-3; J gene: TRBJ2-1; clone size: few; CDR3 protein: CASSPNGGNSYNEQFF; CDR3 DNA: TGTGCCAGCAGCCCTAACGGGGGGAACTCCTACAATGAGCAGTTCTTC
D gene: TRBD1; CDR3 length: 15; V gene: TRBV27; J gene: TRBJ1-2; clone size: many; CDR3 protein: CASSSGQGGVYGYTF; CDR3 DNA: TGTGCCAGCAGTTCGGGACAGGGAGGGGTATATGGCTACACCTTC
D gene: TRBD1; CDR3 length: 12; V gene: TRBV28; J gene: TRBJ2-5; clone size: few; CDR3 protein: CASGTAQETQYF; CDR3 DNA: TGTGCCAGCGGGACAGCCCAAGAGACCCAGTACTTC
D gene: TRBD1; CDR3 length: 19; V gene: TRBV18; J gene: TRBJ2-2; clone size: NA; CDR3 protein: CASSPPLGQDSANTGELFF; CDR3 DNA: TGTGCCAGCTCACCACCACTGGGACAGGATTCTGCGAACACCGGGGAGCTGTTTTTT
D gene: TRBD2; CDR3 length: 20; V gene: TRBV28; J gene: TRBJ2-5; clone size: many; CDR3 protein: CASSLRRRTSGSWGRETQYF; CDR3 DNA: TGTGCCAGCAGTTTACGTCGGCGGACTAGCGGGAGTTGGGGGAGGGAGACCCAGTACTTC
D gene: NA; CDR3 length: 15; V gene: TRBV29-1; J gene: TRBJ2-5; clone size: many; CDR3 protein: CSVSPPGALQETQYF; CDR3 DNA: TGCAGCGTTTCCCCACCTGGGGCCTTACAAGAGACCCAGTACTTC
D gene: NA; CDR3 length: 16; V gene: TRBV2; J gene: TRBJ1-1; clone size: many; CDR3 protein: CASSEWGPGMNTEAFF; CDR3 DNA: TGTGCCAGCAGTGAATGGGGACCTGGCATGAACACTGAAGCTTTCTTT
D gene: NA; CDR3 length: 15; V gene: TRBV7-9; J gene: TRBJ2-6; clone size: NA; CDR3 protein: CASSLGGAGANVQTF; CDR3 DNA: TGTGCCAGCAGCTTAGGGGGAGCTGGGGCCAACGTCCAGACTTTC
D gene: NA; CDR3 length: 15; V gene: TRBV30; J gene: TRBJ2-1; clone size: NA; CDR3 protein: CAWSGLVSNYNEQFF; CDR3 DNA: TGTGCCTGGAGTGGACTAGTCTCTAATTACAATGAGCAGTTCTTC
D gene: NA; CDR3 length: 13; V gene: TRBV7-3; J gene: TRBJ2-7; clone size: many; CDR3 protein: CASSPLQGKEQYF; CDR3 DNA: TGTGCCAGCAGCCCCCTACAGGGTAAAGAGCAGTACTTC
D gene: NA; CDR3 length: 15; V gene: TRBV10-2; J gene: TRBJ1-5; clone size: many; CDR3 protein: CASSVTGTPNQPQHF; CDR3 DNA: TGCGCCAGCAGTGTTACCGGGACCCCAAATCAGCCCCAGCATTTT
D gene: TRBD1; CDR3 length: 17; V gene: TRBV5-1; J gene: TRBJ1-6; clone size: few; CDR3 protein: CASSLTPTGTGFFPLHF; CDR3 DNA: TGCGCCAGCAGCTTGACGCCTACCGGGACAGGGTTTTTTCCCCTCCACTTT
D gene: TRBD1; CDR3 length: 12; V gene: TRBV28; J gene: TRBJ2-7; clone size: many; CDR3 protein: CASETGVNEQYF; CDR3 DNA: TGTGCCAGCGAAACAGGGGTAAACGAGCAGTACTTC
D gene: TRBD1; CDR3 length: 15; V gene: TRBV13; J gene: TRBJ1-2; clone size: many; CDR3 protein: CASSEGQGYNYGYTF; CDR3 DNA: TGTGCCAGCAGCGAGGGACAGGGGTATAACTATGGCTACACCTTC
D gene: TRBD1; CDR3 length: 17; V gene: TRBV7-2; J gene: TRBJ2-4; clone size: NA; CDR3 protein: CASSLARDRVAKNIQYF; CDR3 DNA: TGTGCCAGCAGCTTAGCAAGGGACAGGGTAGCCAAAAACATTCAGTACTTC
D gene: TRBD1; CDR3 length: 14; V gene: TRBV19; J gene: TRBJ2-1; clone size: few; CDR3 protein: CASSTGDRASEQFF; CDR3 DNA: TGTGCCAGTAGTACTGGGGACAGGGCCAGTGAGCAGTTCTTC
D gene: NA; CDR3 length: 12; V gene: TRBV29-1; J gene: TRBJ2-2; clone size: many; CDR3 protein: CSVRTSSRELFF; CDR3 DNA: TGCAGCGTCCGTACCAGCAGCAGGGAGCTGTTTTTT
D gene: NA; CDR3 length: 13; V gene: TRBV20-1; J gene: TRBJ1-5; clone size: few; CDR3 protein: CSATGILNQPQHF; CDR3 DNA: TGCAGTGCAACAGGGATTCTCAATCAGCCCCAGCATTTT
D gene: TRBD2; CDR3 length: 16; V gene: TRBV19; J gene: TRBJ2-1; clone size: NA; CDR3 protein: CASKHTSGRSYNERFF; CDR3 DNA: TGTGCCAGTAAGCACACTAGCGGGAGGTCCTACAATGAGCGGTTCTTC
D gene: NA; CDR3 length: 13; V gene: TRBV6-1; J gene: TRBJ1-2; clone size: NA; CDR3 protein: CASNHGAGNGYAF; CDR3 DNA: TGTGCCAGCAATCATGGGGCAGGGAATGGCTACGCCTTC
D gene: NA; CDR3 length: 16; V gene: TRBV5-1; J gene: TRBJ2-2; clone size: few; CDR3 protein: CASSQTDWRHAGELFF; CDR3 DNA: TGCGCCAGCAGCCAAACGGACTGGCGACACGCCGGGGAGCTGTTTTTT
D gene: NA; CDR3 length: 12; V gene: TRBV14; J gene: TRBJ1-2; clone size: NA; CDR3 protein: CASSHFPYGYTF; CDR3 DNA: TGTGCCAGCAGCCACTTCCCCTATGGCTACACCTTC
D gene: NA; CDR3 length: 16; V gene: TRBV28; J gene: TRBJ2-6; clone size: NA; CDR3 protein: CASSYGTFSGANVLTF; CDR3 DNA: TGTGCCAGCAGTTATGGGACTTTCTCTGGGGCCAACGTCCTGACTTTC
D gene: NA; CDR3 length: 15; V gene: TRBV24-1; J gene: TRBJ2-7; clone size: NA; CDR3 protein: CATSDSQGGDDEQYF; CDR3 DNA: TGTGCCACCAGTGATTCACAGGGTGGTGATGACGAGCAGTACTTC
D gene: TRBD1; CDR3 length: 15; V gene: TRBV5-1; J gene: TRBJ2-7; clone size: many; CDR3 protein: CASSNGQGGAYEQYF; CDR3 DNA: TGCGCCAGCAGCAACGGACAGGGAGGCGCCTACGAGCAGTACTTC
D gene: NA; CDR3 length: 12; V gene: TRBV4-1; J gene: TRBJ2-7; clone size: few; CDR3 protein: CASSQPPYEQYF; CDR3 DNA: TGCGCCAGCAGCCAACCCCCCTACGAGCAGTACTTC
D gene: TRBD1; CDR3 length: 16; V gene: TRBV6-1; J gene: TRBJ2-3; clone size: few; CDR3 protein: CASRIIQGANTDTQYF; CDR3 DNA: TGTGCCAGCAGGATCATACAGGGGGCGAACACAGATACGCAGTATTTT
D gene: NA; CDR3 length: 15; V gene: TRBV3-1; J gene: TRBJ1-3; clone size: NA; CDR3 protein: CASSQAGVSGNTIYF; CDR3 DNA: TGTGCCAGCAGCCAAGCGGGGGTCTCTGGAAACACCATATATTTT
D gene: NA; CDR3 length: 13; V gene: TRBV9; J gene: TRBJ1-3; clone size: many; CDR3 protein: CASSSQGENTIYF; CDR3 DNA: TGTGCCAGCAGCTCCCAGGGAGAAAACACCATATATTTT
D gene: TRBD1; CDR3 length: 15; V gene: TRBV11-2; J gene: TRBJ2-2; clone size: few; CDR3 protein: CASSHRGQNTGELFF; CDR3 DNA: TGTGCCAGCAGTCACAGGGGGCAGAACACCGGGGAGCTGTTTTTT
D gene: NA; CDR3 length: 14; V gene: TRBV5-5; J gene: TRBJ1-1; clone size: NA; CDR3 protein: CASSLGSRDTEAFF; CDR3 DNA: TGTGCCAGCAGCTTGGGGTCTCGGGACACTGAAGCTTTCTTT
D gene: NA; CDR3 length: 16; V gene: TRBV9; J gene: TRBJ2-1; clone size: NA; CDR3 protein: CASSAKGDPSYNEQFF; CDR3 DNA: TGTGCCAGCAGCGCCAAGGGGGATCCCTCCTACAATGAGCAGTTCTTC
D gene: NA; CDR3 length: 13; V gene: TRBV5-1; J gene: TRBJ1-5; clone size: many; CDR3 protein: CASSPTGGQPQHF; CDR3 DNA: TGTGCCAGCAGTCCGACAGGCGGTCAGCCCCAGCATTTT
D gene: TRBD2; CDR3 length: 18; V gene: TRBV27; J gene: TRBJ2-7; clone size: NA; CDR3 protein: CASSSSRLAALSSYEQYF; CDR3 DNA: TGTGCCAGCAGTTCGTCGCGACTAGCGGCCCTGAGCTCCTACGAGCAGTACTTC
D gene: NA; CDR3 length: 16; V gene: TRBV27; J gene: TRBJ1-1; clone size: many; CDR3 protein: CASSKIRSRLNTEAFF; CDR3 DNA: TGTGCCAGCAGTAAAATAAGGTCAAGACTGAACACTGAAGCTTTCTTT
D gene: TRBD1; CDR3 length: 13; V gene: TRBV20-1; J gene: TRBJ2-7; clone size: many; CDR3 protein: CSATTGGAYEQYF; CDR3 DNA: TGCAGTGCTACAACAGGGGGCGCGTACGAGCAGTACTTC
D gene: TRBD2; CDR3 length: 14; V gene: TRBV27; J gene: TRBJ2-1; clone size: many; CDR3 protein: CASSLAGEGNEQFF; CDR3 DNA: TGTGCCAGCAGTCTAGCGGGAGAGGGGAATGAGCAGTTCTTC
D gene: TRBD1; CDR3 length: 15; V gene: TRBV6-5; J gene: TRBJ1-2; clone size: many; CDR3 protein: CASSYQRTGGVSYTF; CDR3 DNA: TGTGCCAGCAGTTACCAGAGGACAGGGGGCGTGAGCTACACCTTC
D gene: NA; CDR3 length: 13; V gene: TRBV9; J gene: TRBJ1-1; clone size: NA; CDR3 protein: CASSVEEFTEAFF; CDR3 DNA: TGTGCCAGCAGCGTAGAGGAGTTTACTGAAGCTTTCTTT
D gene: NA; CDR3 length: 13; V gene: TRBV2; J gene: TRBJ2-2; clone size: many; CDR3 protein: CASSLLFTGELFF; CDR3 DNA: TGTGCCAGCAGCCTACTATTCACCGGGGAGCTGTTTTTT
D gene: TRBD1; CDR3 length: 16; V gene: TRBV28; J gene: TRBJ1-2; clone size: many; CDR3 protein: CASSSPGQEPNYGYTF; CDR3 DNA: TGTGCCAGCAGTTCCCCCGGACAGGAACCTAACTATGGCTACACCTTC
D gene: NA; CDR3 length: 15; V gene: TRBV10-3; J gene: TRBJ1-1; clone size: many; CDR3 protein: CAISEGYSMNTEAFF; CDR3 DNA: TGTGCCATCAGTGAGGGTTACAGTATGAACACTGAAGCTTTCTTT
D gene: NA; CDR3 length: 15; V gene: TRBV6-2/TRBV6-3; J gene: TRBJ2-7; clone size: NA; CDR3 protein: CASSSLPADSYEQYF; CDR3 DNA: TGTGCCAGCAGTTCCCTTCCAGCGGACTCCTACGAGCAGTACTTC
D gene: TRBD1; CDR3 length: 16; V gene: TRBV6-2/TRBV6-3; J gene: TRBJ2-3; clone size: once; CDR3 protein: CASSEGQSHSTDTQYF; CDR3 DNA: TGTGCCAGCAGTGAGGGACAGTCTCATAGCACAGATACGCAGTATTTT